This T cell receptor beta chain was retrieved from a study of beta chain features in type 1 diabetes. Study-wide findings and caveats: Patients with Type 1 diabetes showed moderately but significantly shorter TCRB CDR3s in all four CD4+ subsets.

Expressed TCRB transcripts were sequenced because the isolated RNA had all been reverse transcribed beforehand. Clones were read by immunoSEQ multiplex PCR, and TCRdb kept only the in-frame ones, dropping some. This sample has tens of thousands of clones; roughly 60% occur once, and the top ten carry about 2.2%. Worth noting for this clone: The antigen is not known.

There are 12 residues in the CDR3. V lost 6 bases and J 11 bases, leaving 11 bases between the germline ends. Germline V gives CDR1 MNHNY, CDR2 SVGAGI (reference sequence). The J gene is TRBJ1-6, the V gene TRBV6-6; D gene ambiguous. Material for sequencing was Tregs from blood. The receptor was isolated from a woman between 18 and 30 years old in good health. The CDR3 nucleotides read TGTGCCAGCAGAAACGTACGAGCACCCCTCCACTTT. Translating gives CASRNVRAPLHF.